This entry lists 26 T cell receptor beta chains sequenced from one sample in a study of cytomegalovirus exposure and HLA in healthy donors. The PCR had 60 Vbeta and 13 Jbeta primers. This table comes from immunoSEQ multiplex PCR, and its TCRdb copy is limited to in-frame clones, with some not included. This sample has 70,000 to 80,000 clones, with approximately 82% found just once. The sequenced material came from PBMCs. These receptors originate from a man aged 18-30 years in good health and CMV-seronegative.

The V call is TRBV29-1, the J call TRBJ2-5, with TRBD1 matching over 9 bases. CDR1 SQVTM and CDR2 ANQGSEA come from the germline V gene. V trimming: 7 bases; J trimming: 2 bases; junction bases outside the gene matches: 2. CDR3 length: 12 residues. The CDR3 DNA is TGCAGCGCAGGACAGGGGCAAGAGACCCAGTACTTC. Translating gives CSAGQGQETQYF.

The rearrangement joins TRBV19 to TRBJ1-5, with unresolved D. V was pared by 8 bases and J by 6 bases, with 11 bases between. Germline CDR1 reads LNHDA; CDR2 reads SQIVND (reference sequence). The CDR3 consists of 12 residues. The CDR3 nucleotides read TGTGCCAGTTTTGAGGCTGGTCAGCCCCAGCATTTT. It yields the protein CASFEAGQPQHF.

The chain carries TRBV27 and TRBJ2-1, with D uncertain. CDR3 size: 13 residues. V shed 2 bases and J shed 4 bases, with 6 bases lying between them. Looked up from germline, CDR1 is MNHEY and CDR2 is SMNVEV (reference sequence). For the CDR3, the DNA is TGTGCCAGCAGTTTACGTCAGTACAATGAGCAGTTCTTC. Encoded protein: CASSLRQYNEQFF.

The chain recombines TRBV28 with TRBJ2-7; 7 bases match TRBD2. J lost 5 bases, V lost 3 bases, and 7 bases had no gene match. This CDR3 comprises 14 residues. Germline loops: CDR1 MDHEN, CDR2 SYDVKM. CDR3 protein: CASSFPGGTNEQYF. The CDR3 DNA is TGTGCCAGCAGTTTTCCGGGAGGTACTAACGAGCAGTACTTC.

The chain uses TRBV5-1 and TRBJ2-2; the D gene is possibly TRBD1 (6 bases). The CDR3 consists of 15 residues. Germline V gene lookup returns CDR1 SGHRS and CDR2 YFSETQ. V dropped 4 bases and J dropped 1 base, with 11 bases sitting between them. CDR3 DNA: TGCGCCAGCAGCATAGAGGGGGAGAACACCGGGGAGCTGTTTTTT. This sequence encodes CASSIEGENTGELFF.

The genes are TRBV11-3 and TRBJ2-7; D perhaps matches TRBD1 (6 bases). CDR1 is SGHNT, CDR2 YENEEA, per germline. Between the trimmed V and J ends, which lost 4 bases and 2 bases, there was a span of 12 bases. The CDR3 runs 14 residues. CDR3 residues: CASSSRQEPYEQYF. The DNA of the CDR3 is TGTGCCAGCAGCTCACGACAGGAGCCCTACGAGCAGTACTTC.

This sequence joins TRBV28 and TRBJ2-7; 7 bases agree with TRBD2. This CDR3 region has 14 residues. V was pared by 3 bases and J by 2 bases, with 4 bases of the junction left unmatched. Germline V gene data show CDR1 as MDHEN and CDR2 as SYDVKM. CDR3 DNA: TGTGCCAGCAGTTTCTCTAGCGGCACCTACGAGCAGTACTTC. It encodes CASSFSSGTYEQYF. Combining the CDR3 with reference TRBV28 and TRBJ2-7 gives the whole variable domain DVKVTQSSRYLVKRTGEKVFLECVQDMDHENMFWYRQDPGLGLRLIYFSYDVKMKEKGDIPEGYSVSREKKERFSLILESASTNQTSMYLCASSFSSGTYEQYFGPGTRLTVT.

This clone was seen a few times. The V gene is TRBV5-8, the J gene TRBJ1-2, with no clear D. The germline gives CDR1 SGHTS, CDR2 YDEGEE. The CDR3 is 12 residues long. The germline V and J ends were trimmed by 0 bases and 7 bases, with 7 bases remaining between them. The DNA of the CDR3 is TGTGCCAGCAGCTTGGGGAGCTCTGGCTACACCTTC. The encoded protein is CASSLGSSGYTF. Full variable domain (missing parts from reference TRBV5-8 and TRBJ1-2): EAGVTQSPTHLIKTRGQQATLRCSPISGHTSVYWYQQALGLGLQFLLWYDEGEERNRGNFPPRFSGRQFPNYSSELNVNALELEDSALYLCASSLGSSGYTFGSGTRLTVV.

The chain employs TRBV5-4 and TRBJ1-2; D not resolved. V dropped 4 bases and J dropped 0 bases, with 13 bases sitting between them. In germline, CDR1 is SGHNT, CDR2 YYREEE (reference sequence). The length of the CDR3 is 15 residues. DNA for the CDR3: TGTGCCAGCAGCCCGGCGGCGGTCTCTAACTATGGCTACACCTTC. Protein product: CASSPAAVSNYGYTF.

The chain uses TRBV2 and TRBJ2-1; 7 bases are shared with TRBD2. The length of the CDR3 is 15 residues. Germline CDR1 and CDR2: SNHLY and FYNNEI. V shed 8 bases, J shed 7 bases, and the junction held 14 bases outside the gene matches. The CDR3 region has the DNA TGTGCCAGCGAGAGGGCGGGGGTGGGAACTAATGAGCAGTTCTTC. Encoded protein: CASERAGVGTNEQFF.

The chain recombines TRBV4-2 with TRBJ2-7; TRBD2 agrees at 10 bases. The trim removed 4 bases at V and 2 bases at J, leaving 8 bases unmatched. CDR1 LGHNA and CDR2 YNFKEQ come from the germline V gene. This CDR3 is built from 16 residues. The DNA of the CDR3 is TGTGCCAGCAGCCGAGCAGCGGGGGGGACCCCCTACGAGCAGTACTTC. The encoded protein is CASSRAAGGTPYEQYF.

The chain employs TRBV6-1 and TRBJ1-2, with 8 nucleotides matching TRBD1. The trim removed 5 bases at V and 3 bases at J, leaving 5 bases unmatched. This CDR3 spans 14 amino acids. Germline assignment: CDR1 MNHNS and CDR2 SASEGT. The CDR3 bases are TGTGCCAGCAGTTTTGACAGGGGAGACTATGGCTACACCTTC. This gives the protein CASSFDRGDYGYTF.

This rearrangement joins TRBV4-1 to TRBJ1-1; TRBD1 agrees at 9 bases. CDR3 length: 16 residues. Germline V gene data show CDR1 as MGHRA and CDR2 as YSYEKL. The junction had 12 bases not matched to a gene; V was cut back by 3 bases and J by 7 bases. This CDR3 reads CASSQGQGPIPSEAFF. The CDR3 coding sequence is TGCGCCAGCAGCCAGGGACAGGGTCCCATTCCCAGTGAAGCTTTCTTT.

V is TRBV6-4 and J is TRBJ2-1; TRBD1 matches 7 bases. Germline CDR1 reads MRHNA; CDR2 reads SNTAGT. Trimming cost V 6 bases and J 7 bases; bases outside gene matches: 6. This CDR3 spans 13 amino acids. The CDR3 sequence: CASSVGQINEQFF. CDR3 nucleotide sequence: TGTGCCAGCAGCGTGGGACAGATAAATGAGCAGTTCTTC.

The V gene is TRBV15, the J gene TRBJ1-3, with D unclear. The CDR3 has 16 residues. The V gene lost 2 bases and the J gene lost 3 bases, with 14 bases spanning the gap. CDR1 is LNHNV and CDR2 is YYDKDF in the germline V gene (reference sequence). The CDR3 is CATSRSRELSGNTIYF. Written as DNA, the CDR3 is TGTGCCACCAGCAGATCCCGGGAATTGAGTGGAAACACCATATATTTT. Together with reference TRBV15 and TRBJ1-3, the CDR3 gives the full variable domain: DAMVIQNPRYQVTQFGKPVTLSCSQTLNHNVMYWYQQKSSQAPKLLFHYYDKDFNNEADTPDNFQSRRPNTSFCFLDIRSPGLGDTAMYLCATSRSRELSGNTIYFGEGSWLTVV.

On this clone itself: Germline is not matched at one junction end, which may reflect a read error. The chain combines TRBV15 with TRBJ2-2; TRBD2 might be the D (8 bases). The CDR3 extends over 18 amino acids. CDR1 and CDR2 (germline): LNHNV, YYDKDF (reference sequence). The CDR3 region is CAISRDLRREGATGELFF. The DNA of the CDR3 is TGTGCCATCAGCAGAGATCTACGTCGGGAGGGGGCCACCGGGGAGCTGTTTTTT.

The CDR3 reads CASSQGQGIWGEKLFF. CDR3 DNA sequence: TGTGCCAGCAGCCAGGGACAGGGTATCTGGGGAGAAAAACTGTTTTTT. The chain recombines TRBV5-4 with TRBJ1-4; 9 bases are shared with TRBD1. Germline V CDR1 and CDR2: SGHNT, YYREEE (reference sequence). The CDR3 is made up of 16 amino acids. With 4 bases clipped from V and 8 bases from J, the junction kept 12 bases outside the gene matches.

This chain uses TRBV28 with TRBJ1-5; weak D call: TRBD1 (5 bases). Germline V lookup: CDR1 MDHEN, CDR2 SYDVKM. The CDR3 runs 14 residues. The germline V and J ends were trimmed by 5 bases and 4 bases, with 12 bases remaining between them. Here the CDR3 reads CASSLAAGNQPQHF. The CDR3 DNA reads as TGTGCCAGCAGTCTTGCAGCAGGGAATCAGCCCCAGCATTTT.

The chain joins TRBV9 to TRBJ1-1; no definite D call. The CDR3 is 14 amino acids. The V end was cut by 4 bases, the J end by 7 bases, with 17 bases between. Germline V lookup: CDR1 SGDLS, CDR2 YYNGEE. CDR3 coding DNA: TGTGCCAGCAGCCCCCAAGAGACGCTAGATGAAGCTTTCTTT. Translated, it gives CASSPQETLDEAFF.

V and J are TRBV5-6 and TRBJ2-7; 7 bases match TRBD2. This CDR3 has 14 amino acids. Losses at the gene ends were 4 bases for V and 0 bases for J; bases not matched to a gene: 4. Germline CDR1 SGHDT, CDR2 YYEEEE. This chain's CDR3 is CASSRGLGSYEQYF. The CDR3 DNA reads TGTGCCAGCAGCCGCGGACTAGGCTCCTACGAGCAGTACTTC.

V and J are TRBV27 and TRBJ2-7; the match to TRBD1 covers 8 bases. The CDR3 runs 15 residues. The V gene end was trimmed by 0 bases and the J gene end by 0 bases; junction bases not matched to a gene: 1. Germline CDR1 MNHEY, CDR2 SMNVEV (reference sequence). CDR3 sequence reads: CASSLSGQGSYEQYF. CDR3 sequence (DNA): TGTGCCAGCAGTTTATCCGGACAGGGCTCCTACGAGCAGTACTTC.

The chain combines TRBV5-4 with TRBJ2-6, with 7 bases aligning to TRBD1. This CDR3 has 15 amino acids. With 4 bases clipped from V and 5 bases from J, the junction kept 6 bases outside the gene matches. CDR1 is SGHNT, CDR2 YYREEE, per germline (reference sequence). CDR3 nucleotide sequence: TGTGCCAGCAGCGTAGGGGGCGCAAGGGCCAACGTCCTGACTTTC. It is translated as CASSVGGARANVLTF.

CDR3 DNA sequence: TGTGCCAGTAGTATAGCCCCAGGGTTGAACACTGAAGCTTTCTTT. It codes for CASSIAPGLNTEAFF. The chain couples TRBV19 to TRBJ1-1, with D possibly being TRBD1 (5 bases). V lost 1 base and J 0 bases, leaving 9 bases between the germline ends. Germline CDR1 and CDR2: LNHDA and SQIVND (reference sequence). The CDR3 has 15 amino acids.

This chain joins TRBV4-3 and TRBJ2-2, with 13 bases aligning to TRBD2. Germline-derived CDR1 and CDR2 are LGHNA and YSLEER. After removal of 1 base from V and 0 bases from J, the junction contained 2 bases not matched to a gene. The CDR3 length is 18 residues. CDR3 amino acids: CASSQGLAGGANTGELFF. CDR3 coding DNA: TGCGCCAGCAGCCAAGGACTAGCGGGAGGCGCGAACACCGGGGAGCTGTTTTTT.

The rearrangement links TRBV5-4 to TRBJ2-7; D perhaps matches TRBD1 (6 bases). Germline V gives CDR1 SGHNT, CDR2 YYREEE (reference sequence). The length of the CDR3 is 16 residues. The germline V and J ends were trimmed by 2 bases and 5 bases, with 20 bases remaining between them. The CDR3 region is CASSFGFRGSRDEQYF. For the CDR3, the DNA is TGTGCCAGCAGCTTTGGGTTCAGGGGATCTAGGGACGAGCAGTACTTC.

The rearrangement joins TRBV29-1 to TRBJ2-7, with 9 bases matching TRBD2. The CDR3 consists of 17 residues. J lost 4 bases, V lost 0 bases, and 13 bases had no gene match. CDR1 and CDR2 from the germline V gene are SQVTM and ANQGSEA. In DNA form, the CDR3 reads TGCAGCGTTGAAGATCCGACGGAGACGGGACTAGCTTACGAGCAGTACTTC. The encoded protein is CSVEDPTETGLAYEQYF.